A single count supports the clone carrying this T cell receptor (beta chain). Its antigen is currently unknown. The data were obtained in a study of regulatory T cells in long-lasting Graves disease. General study points: Among samples with persistent disease, TRBV28, TRBJ1-2 and TRBJ2-5 were favored. Sharing of public clonotypes was greater in persistent patients (about 3,000) than in new patients (about 970).

Time point given: persistent/refractory GD, antithyroid drugs over 5 years with positive TRAb. PBMC RNA was the source of the TCR library. Clinicians diagnosed Graves' disease using American Thyroid Association guidelines. The collection involved drawing approximately 9 milliliters of peripheral blood into EDTA tubes. The V gene's germline CDR1 is DFQATT and CDR2 SNEGSKA (reference sequence). Unmatched junction bases numbered 13, after V lost 6 bases and J lost 8 bases. The CDR3 contains 14 residues. The authors built TCR beta libraries using iRepertoire HTBI primers and Arm-PCR of CDR3 regions. TCRdb redid the calling of the multiplex PCR reads with MiXCR, one entry per CDR3 protein. This sample has a few hundred thousand distinct CDR3 sequences, with around 20% found just once.

This chain connects TRBV20-1 to TRBJ2-1, with 7 bases that match TRBD1. This TCR derives from a female donor with Graves disease. Sequences were derived from peripheral blood mononuclear cells (PBMCs), sampled when the disease was refractory, from a patient treated with antithyroid drugs. CDR3 sequence reads: CSATGTGVGDEQFF. The CDR3 DNA reads TGCAGTGCCACGGGTACAGGGGTAGGCGATGAGCAGTTCTTC.